The clone carrying this T cell receptor beta chain was observed a single time. Its cognate antigen is unknown. Unsorted PBMC samples were amplified in replicate PCRs containing roughly 300 ng DNA, 25,000 to 35,000 T cell genomes. Measured with immunoSEQ multiplex PCR; TCRdb has only the in-frame clones, and not every one. The table records approximately 470,000 clones, approximately 84% of them present only once. The CDR3 runs to 16 residues. V lost 3 bases to trimming and J lost 4 bases; unmatched junction nucleotides: 12. Germline CDR1 is GTSNPN and CDR2 is SVGIG (reference sequence). These data belong to a study of shared clonotypes between healthy human individuals. The overall study: Donors consisted of a couple of women and a few men between 18 and 49.

General study results and limits: The authors expected sequencing depth to affect clonotype sharing among donors.

Specimen: PBMCs. This sequence originates from a woman aged 40 to 50 in good health. Some clones in this sample may be carry-over from other donors' samples. The chain recombines TRBV30 with TRBJ1-2; 9 nucleotides align to TRBD1. The CDR3 sequence is CAWSPLGGTGRYGYTF. The CDR3 DNA reads as TGTGCCTGGAGCCCCCTGGGCGGGACAGGGCGCTATGGCTACACCTTC.